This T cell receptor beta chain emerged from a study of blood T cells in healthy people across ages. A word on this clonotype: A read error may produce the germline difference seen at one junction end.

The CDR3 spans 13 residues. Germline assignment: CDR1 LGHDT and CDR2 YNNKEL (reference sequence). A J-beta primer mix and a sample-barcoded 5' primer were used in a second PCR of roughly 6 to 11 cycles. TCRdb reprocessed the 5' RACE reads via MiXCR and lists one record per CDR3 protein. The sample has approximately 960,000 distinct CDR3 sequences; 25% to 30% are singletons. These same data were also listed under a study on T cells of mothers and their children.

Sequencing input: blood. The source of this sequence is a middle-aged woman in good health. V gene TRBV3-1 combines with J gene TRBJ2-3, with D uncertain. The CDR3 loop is CASSQPNTATQYF. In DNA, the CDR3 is TGTGCCAGCAGCCAACCCAACACAGCTACGCAGTATTTT.